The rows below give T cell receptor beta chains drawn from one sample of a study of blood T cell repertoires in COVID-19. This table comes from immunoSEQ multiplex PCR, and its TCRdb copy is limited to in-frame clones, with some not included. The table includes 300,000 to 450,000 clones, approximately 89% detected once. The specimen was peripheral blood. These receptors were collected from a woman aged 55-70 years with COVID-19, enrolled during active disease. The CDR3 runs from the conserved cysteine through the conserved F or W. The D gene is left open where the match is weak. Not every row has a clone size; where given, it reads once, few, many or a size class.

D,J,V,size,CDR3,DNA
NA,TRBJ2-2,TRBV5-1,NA,CASSLGTGRELFF,TGCGCCAGCAGCTTGGGAACAGGGCGGGAGCTGTTTTTT
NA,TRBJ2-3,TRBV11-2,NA,CASSASHDTDTQYF,TGTGCCAGCAGCGCTAGCCACGACACAGATACGCAGTATTTT
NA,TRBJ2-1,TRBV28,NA,CASRGQGTNEQFF,TGTGCCAGCAGAGGTCAGGGGACGAATGAGCAGTTCTTC
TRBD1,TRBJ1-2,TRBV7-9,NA,CASSRSGTEPYTF,TGTGCCAGCAGCCGTTCCGGGACAGAACCCTACACCTTC
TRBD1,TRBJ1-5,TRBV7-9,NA,CASSLQGASNQPQHF,TGTGCCAGCAGCTTACAGGGGGCGAGCAATCAGCCCCAGCATTTT
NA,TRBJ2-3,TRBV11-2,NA,CASSTGSQGRDTQYF,TGTGCCAGCAGCACCGGGTCCCAGGGGAGAGATACGCAGTATTTT
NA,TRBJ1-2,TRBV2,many,CASNLIGGGNGYTF,TGTGCCAGCAATCTAATCGGGGGAGGTAATGGCTACACCTTC
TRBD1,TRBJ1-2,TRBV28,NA,CASRGTGEGYTF,TGTGCCAGCAGGGGGACAGGGGAAGGCTACACCTTC
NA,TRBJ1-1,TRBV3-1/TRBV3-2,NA,CASSPTGTSEAFF,TGTGCCAGCAGCCCCACGGGTACTTCTGAAGCTTTCTTT
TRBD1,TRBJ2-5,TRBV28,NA,CASSPVGTGLTFETQYF,TGTGCCAGCAGTCCCGTCGGGACAGGGTTAACTTTTGAGACCCAGTACTTC
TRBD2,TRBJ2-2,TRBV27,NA,CASRAGGSGELFF,TGTGCCAGCAGGGCCGGGGGGTCCGGGGAGCTGTTTTTT
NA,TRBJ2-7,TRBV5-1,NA,CASSLGGGRFYEQYF,TGCGCCAGCAGCTTGGGGGGAGGCAGATTCTACGAGCAGTACTTC
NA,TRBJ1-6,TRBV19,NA,CASSGQFYNSPLHF,TGTGCCAGTAGTGGGCAGTTCTATAATTCACCCCTCCACTTT
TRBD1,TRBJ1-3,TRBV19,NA,CASYPNQGANGNTIYF,TGTGCCAGTTACCCGAATCAGGGGGCTAACGGAAACACCATATATTTT
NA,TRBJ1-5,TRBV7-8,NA,CASSLGQVPPPYSNQPQHF,TGTGCCAGCAGCTTAGGGCAGGTCCCCCCCCCTTATAGCAATCAGCCCCAGCATTTT